Listed below are T cell receptor beta chains from one sample, sequenced in a study of T-cell reconstitution after alpha-beta-depleted transplantation in children. MiXCR, run by TCRdb on the PCR reads, gives a single entry per CDR3 protein. The table lists 200,000 to 250,000 distinct CDR3 sequences, around 9.5% of them singletons, with over 5.5% in the top ten. The specimen was PBMCs from the stem cell graft donor, collected from the stem cell graft. These TCRs come from a human donor who donated a stem cell graft to a child with acute lymphoblastic leukemia. Each CDR3 is given with its conserved first and last residue. The order of the fields is CDR3 length, V gene, J gene, clone size, D gene, CDR3 DNA, CDR3 protein. A D gene is named only where the DNA matches it firmly. Clone size is given for some rows only: seen once, a few or many times, or a class if the clone is expanded.

16	TRBV5-1	TRBJ1-1	-	TRBD1	TGCGCCAGCAGCTTGATTACGACAGGGCCAAACACTGAAGCTTTCTTT	CASSLITTGPNTEAFF
14	TRBV29-1	TRBJ1-2	-	-	TGCAGCGTTGCCCGGGACACCTCTAACTATGGCTACACCTTC	CSVARDTSNYGYTF
16	TRBV7-9	TRBJ1-6	-	-	TGTGCCAGCAGCTCCATCGGACAGCCAGCGAATTCACCCCTCCACTTT	CASSSIGQPANSPLHF
15	TRBV10-3	TRBJ2-5	many	TRBD1	TGTGCCATCAGTGAGTCTGACAGGGTCATGGAGACCCAGTACTTC	CAISESDRVMETQYF
15	TRBV27	TRBJ1-1	few	TRBD1	TGTGCCACCCAAAGTTGGACAGGGACAACAAGTGAAGCTTTCTTT	CATQSWTGTTSEAFF
12	TRBV12-3/TRBV12-4	TRBJ2-5	-	-	TGTGCCAGCCGGTGGGGCCAAGAGACCCAGTACTTC	CASRWGQETQYF
16	TRBV20-1	TRBJ1-3	-	-	TGCAGTGCTAGAGATCTAACAGGGATGGCAGGAAACACCATATATTTT	CSARDLTGMAGNTIYF
15	TRBV5-1	TRBJ2-7	few	-	TGCGCCAGCAGCTTGGGGGAGCCCCTCTCCTACGAGCAGTACTTC	CASSLGEPLSYEQYF
17	TRBV7-2	TRBJ1-1	-	TRBD1	TGTGCCAGCAGCTTAGTAAGGGCAGGGGGCGGTAAAAATGAAGCTTTCTTT	CASSLVRAGGGKNEAFF
14	TRBV29-1	TRBJ2-2	many	-	TGCAGCGTTGAACGCAGGGTGGGCACCGGGGAGCTGTTTTTT	CSVERRVGTGELFF
12	TRBV29-1	TRBJ2-1	many	TRBD1	TGCAGCGTTGCCCAGGGGGCCAATGAGCAGTTCTTC	CSVAQGANEQFF
13	TRBV7-2	TRBJ1-6	-	-	TGTGCCAGCGCTGGGGGTATTAATTCACCCCTCCACTTT	CASAGGINSPLHF
14	TRBV11-2	TRBJ1-2	-	-	TGTGCCAGCAGTCCAGTGCGGGGCAGCTATGGCTACACCTTC	CASSPVRGSYGYTF
15	TRBV4-1	TRBJ2-7	few	-	TGCGCCAGCAGCCATCGACAAGGGGGGGACTACGAGCAGTACTTC	CASSHRQGGDYEQYF
18	TRBV25-1	TRBJ1-1	-	-	TGTGCCAGCAGCTCGGCCCGGGGGCTAGGCGCTTTGAACACTGAAGCTTTCTTT	CASSSARGLGALNTEAFF
14	TRBV13	TRBJ1-1	many	-	TGTGCCAGCAGCCGAGGACGTCCGAACACTGAAGCTTTCTTT	CASSRGRPNTEAFF
15	TRBV5-1	TRBJ2-1	-	-	TGCGCCAGCGCTTCCTCAGGTGGGTCCTACAATGAGCAGTTCTTC	CASASSGGSYNEQFF
11	TRBV27	TRBJ2-5	-	TRBD2	TGTGCCAGCAGGGGGGGGGAGACCCAGTACTTC	CASRGGETQYF
13	TRBV5-6	TRBJ2-3	many	TRBD2	TGTGCCAGCAGCGCGACTAGCCCCGATACGCAGTATTTT	CASSATSPDTQYF